These T cell receptor beta chains were read from a single sample in a study of blood T cell repertoires in COVID-19. Method: immunoSEQ multiplex PCR; TCRdb's copy keeps in-frame clones and lacks some. This sample has over 400,000 clones; 80% to 90% occur once, and the top ten carry approximately 1.5%. Sequencing input: peripheral blood. These receptors were taken from a woman in her 30s with active or convalescent COVID-19. CDR3s leave out the opening cysteine and the closing phenylalanine or tryptophan. Fields, in order: V gene, J gene, CDR3 protein.

>TRBV19|TRBJ2-7
ASSGKDYEQY
>TRBV6-7|TRBJ1-3
ASSYLVAGNTIY
>TRBV4-1|TRBJ1-1
ASSEVAGVNTEAF
>TRBV2|TRBJ2-2
ASRDMDRLGETGELF
>TRBV7-9|TRBJ2-7
ASSLAAPGSRSYEQY
>TRBV7-8|TRBJ2-1
ASSLDLAGGSNEQF
>TRBV10-3|TRBJ1-6
AISQRPGSLNSPLH
>TRBV4-1|TRBJ1-5
ASSQESYSNQPQH
>TRBV28|TRBJ1-5
ASSFRQPQH
>TRBV10-3|TRBJ2-1
ATDRGGNEQF
>TRBV12-5|TRBJ2-1
ASGLADRGDNEQF
>TRBV29-1|TRBJ2-3
SVEGGLAGSTDTQY
>TRBV4-2|TRBJ1-2
ASSPTHNYGYT
>TRBV28|TRBJ1-6
ASSYTGSETYNSPLH
>TRBV2|TRBJ2-3
ASSRREGADTQY
>TRBV10-3|TRBJ2-7
AIRRQGSYEQY
>TRBV27|TRBJ1-4
ASSLAQGSNEKLF
>TRBV18|TRBJ1-4
ASSPNGESNEKLF
>TRBV2|TRBJ2-1
ASSLLAGGANEQF
>TRBV11-2|TRBJ2-5
ASSLVPARDQETQY
>TRBV19|TRBJ1-2
ASSIVDSYGYGYT
>TRBV6-1|TRBJ1-1
ASSEALFGQKNTEAF
>TRBV6-5|TRBJ1-5
ASLGQKYSNQPQH
>TRBV3-1/TRBV3-2|TRBJ2-7
ASSSSAGQGVGEQY
>TRBV18|TRBJ2-3
ASSPGGRGSTDTQY
>TRBV12-3/TRBV12-4|TRBJ1-3
ASRRVANTIY
>TRBV5-4|TRBJ2-3
ASSLEQNTQY
>TRBV12-3/TRBV12-4|TRBJ2-3
ASSFISDTQY
>TRBV19|TRBJ2-1
ASSIEEYNEQF
>TRBV3-1/TRBV3-2|TRBJ1-2
ASSQVDRGYYGYT
>TRBV13|TRBJ1-1
ASSLSTGWAAGPEAF
>TRBV6-5|TRBJ2-1
ASSYGGTAYNEQF
>TRBV19|TRBJ2-2
ASSHARDWGTGELF
>TRBV29-1|TRBJ1-1
SVTGQGMNTEAF
>TRBV11-2|TRBJ2-1
ASSPRGSPFGSYNEQF
>TRBV10-2|TRBJ1-6
ASSEISHQPRPSYNSPLH
>TRBV5-1|TRBJ1-3
ASSPLLRATSGNTIY
>TRBV10-3|TRBJ2-7
AISEGQGIYEQY
>TRBV6-5|TRBJ1-1
ASRAGAGGSEAF
>TRBV19|TRBJ1-5
ASSIYRDSQPQH
>TRBV6-5|TRBJ2-3
ASSSGSTYTDTQY
>TRBV15|TRBJ1-2
ATSRQDRGYT